This TCR beta chain emerged from a study of monozygotic twins with inflammatory bowel disease. CDR3 length: 20 residues. The germline V gene encodes CDR1 KGHSH and CDR2 LQKENI. For every sample, eight separate reactions were used to make cDNA. From its re-call of the 5' RACE reads, TCRdb lists each CDR3 protein once, without DNA. The sample totals approximately 210,000 distinct CDR3 sequences. Study results and limitations: Healthy co-twins exceeded IBD patients in TCRbeta diversity as measured by inverse Simpson.

Details on this clonotype: Its specificity is unknown.

This receptor was identified in a human donor with ulcerative colitis or Crohn's disease, or a healthy co-twin of an affected twin (not recorded which). The V call is TRBV18, the J call TRBJ1-5; TCRdb calls TRBD1, which cannot be checked without DNA. Sequencing was done on a sample of blood. The CDR3 loop is CASSPVPGQRGSYSNQPQHF.